This record covers a single T cell receptor (beta chain). This clonotype was recorded at least ten times. Its target antigen remains unknown. Base-call qualities are not available, and no considerably larger clone is one nucleotide away. For repertoire sequencing, the TCR beta CDR3 regions were amplified from RNA transcripts. A first-round RT-PCR used HTBI primers with the Qiagen OneStep RT-PCR kit, followed by a second-round multiplex PCR, size selection and purification. Libraries were sequenced on an Illumina HiSeq2000 using paired-end 100 bp reads. Under the source paper's analysis protocol: SOAPnuke was used to process the reads, throwing out any read that had adapters, had uncalled bases, had a mean Phred below 15, or lacked an exact constant-primer or identifier match. High-quality paired reads were merged with COPE v1.2.5. Each unique nucleotide sequence was treated as a clonotype, and MiTCR v1.1 was used to align the clonotypes to the IMGT TRB V, D and J references. Only V-J combinations with frequency above 0.0001 were analysed, covering 98% to 99.2% of repertoires. A TCR clonal expansion and chaos score per V-J combination was defined as the ratio of F50 clonal expansion to chaos observed in the TCRdist matrix. Welch's t-statistics and random forest were used to reduce the features to 10 to 15 V-J combinations, which were then used as input to a naive Bayes classifier. The Morisita-Horn index was used to measure how similar the thyroid and blood repertoires were. Using fastp trimming at Q25 and MiXCR clonotype assembly, TCRdb reanalyzed the public sequencing data and kept in-frame beta chains. Each entry is one CDR3 protein sequence, shown with its most common DNA and genes. These V and J calls are TCRdb output, not the study's own analysis. The table for this sample lists more than 1,000,000 distinct CDR3 sequences; 35% to 40% of them were counted only once. The ten top clones hold 11% of the sample.

Patients with hyperthyroidism were aged 18 to 65 years, had been newly diagnosed, and had a disease duration of less than 2 months. Patients were excluded if they had other autoimmune diseases, uncontrolled infections, pregnancy or lactation. Clinical symptoms, serum thyroxine, TRAb, thyroid ultrasound and orbital computed tomography were used for diagnosis. Total RNA was extracted using Trizol reagent, and RNA quality was checked on an Agilent 2100 Bioanalyzer. The data belong to a study of Graves' ophthalmopathy and Graves' hyperthyroidism (dated 2018 in TCRdb). Looking at the study overall: A patient counted as having stable hyperthyroidism if there was no progression to ophthalmopathy within 18 months of follow-up. An independent validation cohort comprised 18 hyperthyroidism patients and some 16 patients who later progressed from hyperthyroidism to ophthalmopathy. Following sampling, methimazole starting at 30 mg daily was administered to hyperthyroidism patients, and high-dose intravenous methylprednisolone was administered to ophthalmopathy patients. To explore V-J signatures distinguishing ophthalmopathy from hyperthyroidism, a discovery set of around 97 patients (roughly 45 ophthalmopathy, roughly 55 stable hyperthyroidism) was enrolled. The study used TCR beta repertoire signatures to distinguish Graves' ophthalmopathy from Graves' hyperthyroidism and to predict progression to ophthalmopathy. In total, some 140 blood samples were TCR-sequenced: 43 ophthalmopathy, roughly 77 hyperthyroidism and roughly 17 hyperthyroidism-to-ophthalmopathy patients. In roughly six hyperthyroidism patients, the T-cell repertoires found in thyroid tissue were compared with those found in blood.

From a lookup of the germline V gene, CDR1 and CDR2 are SNHLY and FYNNEI. V drops 3 bases and J drops 1 base, leaving 13 bases in between. From cysteine to phenylalanine, the CDR3 is 15 amino acids long. Left in the record is the CDR3 DNA by itself, 45 bases read in frame from the first base. The investigation overall reported the following: In cross-validation, the 13-signature model distinguished ophthalmopathy from stable hyperthyroidism with just over 85% sensitivity and 81.08% specificity, while in the test set the corresponding values were about 80% and 75%. Among expanded thyroid clonotypes with frequency above 0.001, most also showed up in blood, which suggests that blood repertoires may reflect the thyroid immune response. In validation, the model predicted ophthalmopathy progression with 70.59% sensitivity and around 72% specificity; fewer than 15 predicted patients were CT-confirmed with GO in a median of approximately six months. No statistical method was used to predetermine the sample size, and group allocation was not hidden from the investigators.

Here the chain combines TRBV2 and TRBJ2-7; the D gene may be TRBD1 or TRBD2, since each aligns over 5 bases. The receptor's source is an adult man with Graves' hyperthyroidism. Sequencing was performed on peripheral blood or thyroid tissue (not recorded which). The nucleotide sequence is given as TGTGCCAGCAGTGATCGGGACGGTCCATCCTACGAGCAGTACTTC. This gives the protein CASSDRDGPSYEQYF.